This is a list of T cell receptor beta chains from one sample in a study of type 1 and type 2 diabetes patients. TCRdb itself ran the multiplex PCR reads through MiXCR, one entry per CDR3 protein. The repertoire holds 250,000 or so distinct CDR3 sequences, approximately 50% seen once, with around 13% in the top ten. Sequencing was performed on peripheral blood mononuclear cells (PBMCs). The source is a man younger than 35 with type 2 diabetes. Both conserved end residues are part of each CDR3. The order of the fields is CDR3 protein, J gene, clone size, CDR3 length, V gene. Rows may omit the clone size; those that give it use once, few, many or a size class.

CASSALSGGADGYTF TRBJ1-2 few 15 TRBV2
CASSLRTSGGPTYEQYF TRBJ2-7 . 17 TRBV7-2
CASSLGVLRANNEQFF TRBJ2-1 few 16 TRBV13
CATQTGPNQPQHF TRBJ1-5 . 13 TRBV2
CASGPFGETQYF TRBJ2-5 . 12 TRBV5-6
CASKFSGVSYGYTF TRBJ1-2 . 14 TRBV19
CASSPGLAGPKEQFF TRBJ2-1 . 15 TRBV5-1
CASSDGIGGDTQYF TRBJ2-3 . 14 TRBV4-1
CAISESQLDTQYF TRBJ2-3 . 13 TRBV10-3
CASSLESVGGYTF TRBJ1-2 . 13 TRBV7-2
CSARAPGWNTEAFF TRBJ1-1 . 14 TRBV20-1
CSGRTGSQTEAFF TRBJ1-1 many 13 TRBV29-1
CSARGVSQDQPQHF TRBJ1-5 few 14 TRBV20-1
CASSPTGGAYTEAFF TRBJ1-1 few 15 TRBV9
CAWSVAGEQPQHF TRBJ1-5 . 13 TRBV30
CASSMGGGGQYEQYF TRBJ2-7 . 15 TRBV19
CSARAGNYGYTF TRBJ1-2 . 12 TRBV20-1
CASGIFRINEQFF TRBJ2-1 . 13 TRBV12-3/TRBV12-4
CSARGSGTMNTEAFF TRBJ1-1 . 15 TRBV20-1
CATKTGGAFF TRBJ1-1 . 10 TRBV7-7
CASSGGSSGETQYF TRBJ2-5 . 14 TRBV9
CASSIQKGGKNIQYF TRBJ2-4 few 15 TRBV19
CASSDFSDTGELFF TRBJ2-2 few 14 TRBV6-6
CASSQEQGQPQHF TRBJ1-5 . 13 TRBV4-1
CASSVAVGPTLEQYF TRBJ2-7 once 15 TRBV9
CASSHQGLSEQYF TRBJ2-7 few 13 TRBV19
CATSETDGANVLTF TRBJ2-6 . 14 TRBV24-1
CAISEGGENTEAFF TRBJ1-1 many 14 TRBV10-3
CASSPRGGAETQYF TRBJ2-5 few 14 TRBV7-8
CASSEAPGRNEQYF TRBJ2-7 many 14 TRBV2
CASSGGQNTGELFF TRBJ2-2 few 14 TRBV2
CASSTYGGPNTEAFF TRBJ1-1 . 15 TRBV2
CACGAPAKETQYF TRBJ2-5 . 13 TRBV7-8
CAWSAGFWAQYF TRBJ2-7 . 12 TRBV30
CASSLIRETETQYF TRBJ2-5 few 14 TRBV7-8
CASSLQAGANYGYTF TRBJ1-2 . 15 TRBV5-1
CASSPSRGDVTGELFF TRBJ2-2 . 16 TRBV7-6
CASSLQDRTDTQYF TRBJ2-3 . 14 TRBV5-1
CASRLKTGLAGEGEQFF TRBJ2-1 . 17 TRBV6-5
CASLDSNYGYTF TRBJ1-2 . 12 TRBV28
CASRGTDTQYF TRBJ2-3 . 11 TRBV19
CASSAMNTEAFF TRBJ1-1 few 12 TRBV7-2
CASRRRDVAPNEQYF TRBJ2-7 many 15 TRBV2
CASNTAGEQYF TRBJ2-7 many 11 TRBV2
CASSGTENIQYF TRBJ2-4 . 12 TRBV2
CASRRGPDGYTF TRBJ1-2 . 12 TRBV19
CASSPPGREKLFF TRBJ1-4 . 13 TRBV28
CASSMREAYEQYF TRBJ2-7 . 13 TRBV19
CASSLLLAGGADTQYF TRBJ2-3 . 16 TRBV27
CASILRGGEQFF TRBJ2-1 . 12 TRBV6-1
CASSSYGGSSTEAFF TRBJ1-1 . 15 TRBV4-2
CASSIYGGNTEAFF TRBJ1-1 . 14 TRBV19
CASSLRNPLADYNEQFF TRBJ2-1 few 17 TRBV7-2
CASSPGQGLGYTF . . 13 TRBV19
CASSLARVRTEAFF TRBJ1-1 few 14 TRBV7-3
CASSLSAGAGYEQYF TRBJ2-7 few 15 TRBV28
CASRTSYNSPLHF TRBJ1-6 . 13 TRBV12-3/TRBV12-4